The T cell receptor beta chain under discussion was sequenced for a study of long-term antiretroviral therapy in people with HIV (dated by TCRdb to the early 2020s). In the study overall: Collection of the earliest samples took place about a decade ahead of the 2015 WHO recommendation for immediate ART, at a time when ART was typically delayed until CD4 counts fell. This retrospective serial study examined whether starting ART and sustained HIV suppression were associated with changes in the composition and diversity of the TRB repertoire in peripheral blood. The cohort contributed about 180 cryopreserved PBMC samples from around 30 adults with confirmed HIV infection, collected serially over a mean of about six years (range 1-12). Among the approximately 30 participants with HIV, more than ten were female. No cross-contamination during QIAcube processing turned up in test extractions that ran a monoclonal T-cell line alongside more than 30 polyclonal samples.

To be included, a participant needed at least one PBMC sample from before ART initiation plus at least two post-ART samples. Every participant with HIV received treatment in the United States of America. Before DNA extraction, cryopreserved samples of roughly 1-10 million PBMC were thawed and washed. At the time of the earliest PBMC sample, participants with HIV were aged between roughly 20 and 54 years. Per participant, PBMC samples came from 1-4 timepoints prior to ART initiation and 2-8 timepoints following ART initiation, for a median of 7 samples. Serial HIV viral load, CD4+ T-cell count, ART history and demographic data were obtained for every participant. Genomic DNA was extracted from unsorted PBMC with a Qiagen kit on a QIAcube, with processing performed in batches of 12 samples. General conclusions and limits of the study: Samples dated from the mid-2000s to the late 2010s, and the ART regimens used may be less effective than current ones. Narrower CDR3 length ranges were observed in HIV repertoires than in controls, and an antigen-experienced repertoire with only a slight naive shift after ART was suggested by the network structure. Expanded TRB clones identified before ART initiation dominated the repertoire at all time points, although this dominance fluctuated and declined in many PLHIV after ART. Owing to limited PBMC availability, only the TCR beta chain was sequenced, without alpha chain pairing. ART initiation was associated with a significant increase in TRB diversity, but diversity stayed significantly below transplant donor controls even after long-term ART. Because pre-ART samples had limited cell numbers, profiling was done on unsorted PBMC rather than on sorted CD4+ and CD8+ T cells. Inferences about post-ART repertoire changes were limited because no data were available on ART adherence, viral resistance or therapy changes.

On this clone: Its antigen is currently not known. No qualities accompany the bases; no much larger clone lies one base away.

Cut back by 6 bases and 1 base, the V and J ends lie 18 bases apart. The CDR3 covers 16 residues, taking in both the cysteine and the phenylalanine. Only the CDR3 portion is preserved as DNA: 48 bases, with reading frame beginning at the first base. Based on the germline V gene (reference sequence), the CDR1 and CDR2 sequences are MNHEY and SMNVEV. Sequencing of the TRB variable region was done with the immunoSEQ hsTCRB v3.0 assay at survey level resolution. TRB sequencing targeted a depth of about 40,000-50,000 T-cell genomes per sample. Pooled TRB libraries were sequenced on an Illumina MiSeq with a v3 150-cycle kit. As for how the authors treated the data: Analysis of repertoires was carried out in R inside a reproducible Nextflow workflow spanning QC, data transformation and analysis. LymphoSeq2, an R package for AIRR-Seq data exploration, was used to implement custom analyses. After excluding a few samples that yielded fewer than 5000 total TRB sequences, 150 to 200 HIV repertoires remained for analysis. Among the 188 retained HIV repertoires, 55 to 60 were collected before ART initiation and 120 to 140 were collected after ART initiation. Repertoires were downsampled to 5000 TRB nucleotide sequences, and summary statistics were averaged over 100 downsampling iterations. TRB sequences were retained for analysis only if CDR3 regions of at least seven amino acids were present. Diversity was measured with a Shannon entropy-derived clonality score and the Gini coefficient. In the repertoire networks, any two of the top 5000 CDR3 amino acid sequences were linked whenever the two sequences differed by an edit distance of one. GLIPH2 predicted antigen specificity groups and MHC restriction for TRB CDR3 amino acid sequences. CDR3 amino acid sequences were matched against VDJdb and McPAS-TCR to flag known CMV, EBV, HIV or tissue antigen associations. Pre-ART, post-ART and control groups were compared with Wilcoxon signed-rank tests and Holm-Bonferroni correction. TCRdb stores this immuneACCESS table with in-frame sequences only. Part of the clones is absent; in the studies checked, under half of the shortfall reflects unresolved V genes, and no reason is known for the rest. D and trimming were read from the DNA, whereas the V and J calls and clone size are those reported in that table. This sample gives 9,500 or so clones in total; 75% of them show up just once. Around 21% of the sample lies in the top ten.

The clonotype comes from a middle-aged man with HIV. The sample consisted of unsorted PBMCs, taken 1.8 years before starting antiretroviral therapy. The V and J segments used are TRBV27 and TRBJ1-2; TRBD1 is perhaps the D gene, given 5 matching bases. In nucleotides, the sequence is TGTGCCAGCAGCTCCCTTGGGGGGACTATTAACTATGGCTACACCTTC. The translation is CASSSLGGTINYGYTF.